A selection of T cell receptor beta chains follows, all from one sample in a study of OX40 agonist ivuxolimab in advanced cancers. Clones were read by immunoSEQ multiplex PCR, and TCRdb kept only the in-frame ones, dropping some. The sample shows 70,000 to 95,000 clones, less than 95% of them seen only once. Sequencing was performed on CD4+ or CD8+ T cells sorted from blood, taken in a trial of the OX40 agonist ivuxolimab. All receptors derive from an adult with an advanced solid tumor such as melanoma, head and neck, liver or kidney cancer. The CDR3 runs from the conserved cysteine through the conserved F or W. Each record gives: J gene, V gene, clone size, D gene, CDR3 protein, CDR3 DNA. The D gene is left open where the match is weak. Part of the rows lack a size; the others show once, few, many or a class for expanded clones.

TRBJ2-5 | TRBV28 | . | . | CASSLKGTQYF | TGTGCCAGCAGTTTAAAGGGCACCCAGTACTTC
TRBJ1-1 | TRBV5-5 | . | . | CASRSLNTEAFF | TGTGCCAGCAGGTCCTTGAACACTGAAGCTTTCTTT
TRBJ1-5 | TRBV28 | . | . | CASSQGGRNQPQHF | TGTGCCAGCAGTCAAGGTGGGAGGAACCAGCCCCAGCATTTT
TRBJ2-2 | TRBV2 | . | . | CASSEASFANTGELFF | TGTGCCAGCAGTGAAGCAAGTTTCGCGAACACCGGGGAGCTGTTTTTT
TRBJ1-1 | TRBV2 | . | . | CASMGNTEAFF | TGTGCCAGCATGGGCAACACTGAAGCTTTCTTT
TRBJ2-1 | TRBV10-3 | . | TRBD1 | CAISAGTDTTYNEQFF | TGTGCCATCAGTGCAGGGACAGATACTACCTACAATGAGCAGTTCTTC
TRBJ2-3 | TRBV30 | . | . | CAWILGTSTDTQYF | TGTGCCTGGATCCTGGGGACTAGCACAGATACGCAGTATTTT
TRBJ2-5 | TRBV9 | . | TRBD1 | CASSPQTGFQETQYF | TGTGCCAGCAGCCCCCAGACAGGGTTCCAAGAGACCCAGTACTTC
TRBJ1-4 | TRBV6-5 | . | . | CASSYSGGPSEKLFF | TGTGCCAGCAGTTACTCAGGGGGGCCGAGTGAAAAACTGTTTTTT
TRBJ1-5 | TRBV19 | . | . | CASSTQGREPQHF | TGTGCCAGTAGTACCCAGGGAAGGGAGCCCCAGCATTTT
TRBJ1-2 | TRBV6-5 | . | . | CASNPGGGDYGYTF | TGTGCCAGCAACCCTGGGGGTGGGGACTATGGCTACACCTTC
TRBJ2-1 | TRBV30 | . | TRBD1 | CAWKFTGDGEQFF | TGTGCCTGGAAATTTACAGGGGATGGTGAGCAGTTCTTC
TRBJ2-1 | TRBV9 | . | TRBD2 | CASSVGLAGGSNEQFF | TGTGCCAGCAGCGTAGGACTAGCGGGGGGAAGCAATGAGCAGTTCTTC
TRBJ2-6 | TRBV6-5 | . | . | CASSYGFSGANVLTF | TGTGCCAGCAGTTACGGTTTCTCTGGGGCCAACGTCCTGACTTTC
TRBJ2-3 | TRBV19 | . | . | CASSPGDTQYF | TGTGCCAGTAGTCCGGGGGATACGCAGTATTTT
TRBJ2-7 | TRBV10-2 | . | . | CAKQWDWPAFIYEQYF | TGCGCCAAGCAGTGGGATTGGCCGGCGTTCATCTACGAGCAGTACTTC
TRBJ2-7 | TRBV18 | . | TRBD2 | CASSPRLALGTGVEQYF | TGTGCCAGCTCACCCCGACTAGCGCTTGGTACGGGTGTCGAGCAGTACTTC
TRBJ1-4 | TRBV5-1 | once | . | CASSSGQGIATNEKLFF | TGCGCCAGCAGCTCTGGGCAGGGTATTGCAACTAATGAAAAACTGTTTTTT
TRBJ2-5 | TRBV4-1 | . | . | CASSPSGWGETQYF | TGCGCCAGCAGCCCCAGCGGCTGGGGGGAGACCCAGTACTTC
TRBJ2-1 | TRBV29-1 | . | TRBD2 | CSARGAYNEQFF | TGCAGCGCCCGGGGGGCCTACAATGAGCAGTTCTTC
TRBJ1-3 | TRBV5-1 | few | TRBD1 | CASSPGLGQGSGNTIYF | TGCGCCAGCAGCCCAGGCCTAGGACAGGGCTCTGGAAACACCATATATTTT
TRBJ2-6 | TRBV19 | once | . | CASSIGHSGANVLTF | TGTGCCAGTAGTATAGGACACTCTGGGGCCAACGTCCTGACTTTC
TRBJ1-5 | TRBV18 | . | . | CASSPERNQPQHF | TGTGCCAGCTCCCCAGAAAGGAATCAGCCCCAGCATTTT
TRBJ2-3 | TRBV5-1 | . | TRBD2 | CASSLGRGSSTDTQYF | TGCGCCAGCAGCTTGGGGCGGGGGTCTAGCACAGATACGCAGTATTTT
TRBJ2-7 | TRBV9 | few | . | CASSAGTAVLSYEQYF | TGTGCCAGCAGCGCGGGGACGGCGGTCCTCTCCTACGAGCAGTACTTC
TRBJ2-5 | TRBV18 | . | . | CATREGHSQETQYF | TGTGCCACTCGGGAAGGACATTCCCAAGAGACCCAGTACTTC
TRBJ1-1 | TRBV5-4 | . | TRBD1 | CASSLDRGTTEAFF | TGTGCCAGCAGCTTGGACAGGGGGACCACTGAAGCTTTCTTT
TRBJ2-1 | TRBV4-1 | few | TRBD2 | CASSQDPSGASYNEQFF | TGCGCCAGCAGCCAAGATCCTAGCGGGGCTTCCTACAATGAGCAGTTCTTC